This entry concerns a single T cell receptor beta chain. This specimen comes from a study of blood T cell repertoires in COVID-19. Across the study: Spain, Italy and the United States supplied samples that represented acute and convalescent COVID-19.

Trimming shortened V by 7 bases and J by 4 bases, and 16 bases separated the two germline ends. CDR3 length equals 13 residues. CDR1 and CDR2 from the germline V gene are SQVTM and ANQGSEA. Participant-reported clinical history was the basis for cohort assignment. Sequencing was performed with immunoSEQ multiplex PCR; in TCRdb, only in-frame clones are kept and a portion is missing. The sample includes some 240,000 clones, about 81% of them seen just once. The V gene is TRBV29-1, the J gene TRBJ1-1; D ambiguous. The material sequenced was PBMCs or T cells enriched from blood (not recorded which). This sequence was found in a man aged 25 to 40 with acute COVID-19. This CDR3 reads CSAGDKGGTEAFF. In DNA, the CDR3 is TGCAGCGCCGGGGATAAGGGAGGCACTGAAGCTTTCTTT.